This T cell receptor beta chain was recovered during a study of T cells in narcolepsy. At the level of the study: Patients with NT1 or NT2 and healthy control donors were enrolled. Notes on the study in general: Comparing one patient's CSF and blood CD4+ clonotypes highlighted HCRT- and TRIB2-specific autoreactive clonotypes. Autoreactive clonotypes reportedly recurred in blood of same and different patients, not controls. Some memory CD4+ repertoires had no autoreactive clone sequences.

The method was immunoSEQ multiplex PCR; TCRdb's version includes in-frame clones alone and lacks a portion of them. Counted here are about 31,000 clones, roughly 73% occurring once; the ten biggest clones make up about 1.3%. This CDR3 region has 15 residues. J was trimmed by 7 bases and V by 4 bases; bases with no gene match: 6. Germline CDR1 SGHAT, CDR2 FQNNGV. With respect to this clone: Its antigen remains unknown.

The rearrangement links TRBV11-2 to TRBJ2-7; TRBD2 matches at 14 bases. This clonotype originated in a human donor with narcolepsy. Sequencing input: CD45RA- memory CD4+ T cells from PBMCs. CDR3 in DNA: TGTGCCAGCAGCTCCACAGGACTAGCGGGAGGAGAGCAGTACTTC. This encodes CASSSTGLAGGEQYF.